These T cell receptor beta chains were read from a single sample in a study of T cells in tuberculosis. Sequencing used immunoSEQ multiplex PCR; TCRdb keeps in-frame clones, though not all of them. The table has about 59,000 clones, under 90% seen once. Material: CD1b-GMM tetramer-negative cells sorted from PBMCs. The receptor source for this set is an adult woman with latent tuberculosis. CDR3s include the opening cysteine and the closing phenylalanine or tryptophan. The D gene is left open where the match is weak. Part of the rows lack a size; the others show once, few, many or a class for expanded clones.

j_call d_call v_call clone_size cdr3_nt cdr3_aa
TRBJ2-5 TRBD1 TRBV5-6 NA TGTGCCAGTAGCAGGGGGGAGACCCAGTACTTC CASSRGETQYF
TRBJ2-3 NA TRBV4-3 NA TGCGCCAGCAGCCAAGGGGCGGGGTTTACAGATACGCAGTATTTT CASSQGAGFTDTQYF
TRBJ2-6 TRBD2 TRBV19 NA TGTGCCAGTAGTGAAAATAGCGGGGGCTCTGGGGCCAACGTCCTGACTTTC CASSENSGGSGANVLTF
TRBJ2-3 NA TRBV7-6 NA TGTGCCAGCAGCCATGGGCAGGGGAGCACAGATACGCAGTATTTT CASSHGQGSTDTQYF
TRBJ1-5 NA TRBV7-9 NA TGTGCCAGCAACCAGGGGATCAATCAGCCCCAGCATTTT CASNQGINQPQHF
TRBJ2-7 TRBD1 TRBV27 NA TGTGCCAGCAGTTGGACAGGTCTCGACTCCTACGAGCAGTACTTC CASSWTGLDSYEQYF
TRBJ2-1 TRBD2 TRBV19 NA TGTGCCAGTAGGTGGGGGGGCTCCTACAATGAGCAGTTCTTC CASRWGGSYNEQFF
TRBJ2-1 TRBD2 TRBV25-1 NA TGTGCCAGCAGTGAATTGCGGGGCGGGAGGGCCCTAGTTGATGAGCAGTTCTTC CASSELRGGRALVDEQFF
TRBJ2-5 NA TRBV18 once TGTGCCAGCTCACCTCAGGGTGGCAGAAGGCAAGAGACCCAGTACTTC CASSPQGGRRQETQYF
TRBJ1-2 TRBD1 TRBV18 once TGTGCCAGCTCACCCGACAGGGTGAGCTACACCTTC CASSPDRVSYTF
TRBJ1-3 NA TRBV6-1 NA TGTGCCAGCAGTGATTTTTCCACTGGAAACACCATATATTTT CASSDFSTGNTIYF
TRBJ1-6 NA TRBV21-1 NA TGTGCCAGCAGCGCGGGGGGAAGAGGTTATTCACCCCTCCACTTT CASSAGGRGYSPLHF
TRBJ2-7 TRBD1 TRBV5-6 NA TGTGCCAGCAGCTTGGGGGACAGGCTATTCTCCTACGAGCAGTACTTC CASSLGDRLFSYEQYF
TRBJ2-2 TRBD2 TRBV7-3 NA TGTGCCAGCAGCTTTGGGGCGGGAGGAGGCACCGGGGAGCTGTTTTTT CASSFGAGGGTGELFF
TRBJ2-7 NA TRBV27 NA TGTGCCAGCAGTTTATACGGCTCCTACGAGCAGTACTTC CASSLYGSYEQYF
TRBJ1-6 TRBD1 TRBV19 NA TGTGCCAGTAGTATCAGGGGGGAATCACCCCTCCACTTT CASSIRGESPLHF
TRBJ2-2 TRBD1 TRBV6-5 few TGTGCCAGCAGCCAACCCAGGGGGACAAAAATGGAGCTGTTTTTT CASSQPRGTKMELFF
TRBJ2-7 NA TRBV19 medium-sized TGTGCCAGTAGTGTGACAGGACCCTCCTACGAGCAGTACTTC CASSVTGPSYEQYF
TRBJ2-6 NA TRBV10-2 NA TGCGCCAGCAGTGAGGAACGGAGCTCTGGGGCCAACGTCCTGACTTTC CASSEERSSGANVLTF
TRBJ2-3 TRBD2 TRBV5-1 NA TGCGCCAGCAAGGATAGCGGGGGAGGGGATACGCAGTATTTT CASKDSGGGDTQYF
TRBJ1-1 NA TRBV5-1 NA TGCGCCAGCAGCTCGGTCGTGAACACTGAAGCTTTCTTT CASSSVVNTEAFF
TRBJ1-5 NA TRBV28 medium-sized TGTGCCAGCAGTCTAGAAAGTAATCAGCCCCAGCATTTT CASSLESNQPQHF
TRBJ1-5 NA TRBV6-1 NA TGTGCCAGCAGTGAAATCCGCGGGACCGGCAATCAGCCCCAGCATTTT CASSEIRGTGNQPQHF
TRBJ2-1 NA TRBV4-3 NA TGCGCCAGCAGCCAAGCCGCGGGGCCCTACAATGAGCAGTTCTTC CASSQAAGPYNEQFF
TRBJ2-7 TRBD1 TRBV4-2 NA TGTGCCAGCAGCCAAGGGGGGGGGACAGGGGAGTACGAGCAGTACTTC CASSQGGGTGEYEQYF
TRBJ1-1 TRBD1 TRBV6-1 NA TGTGCCAGCAGTCCCGACAGGGGAAACACTGAAGCTTTCTTT CASSPDRGNTEAFF
TRBJ1-4 TRBD1 TRBV29-1 NA TGCAGCGCAGGGACAGGGCGAGAAAAACTGTTTTTT CSAGTGREKLFF